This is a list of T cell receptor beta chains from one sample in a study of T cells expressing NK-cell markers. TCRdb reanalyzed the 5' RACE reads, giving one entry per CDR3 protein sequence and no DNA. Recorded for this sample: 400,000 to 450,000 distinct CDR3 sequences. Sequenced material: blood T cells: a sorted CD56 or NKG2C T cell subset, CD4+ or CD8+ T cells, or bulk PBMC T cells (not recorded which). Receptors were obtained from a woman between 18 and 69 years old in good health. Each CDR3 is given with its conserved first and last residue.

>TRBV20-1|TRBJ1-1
CSARGQELLNTEAFF
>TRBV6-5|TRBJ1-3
CASSYGAHRTGNTIYF
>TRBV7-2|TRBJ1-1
CASSLWNGVEAFF
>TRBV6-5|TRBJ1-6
CASSLSYRDYNSPLHF
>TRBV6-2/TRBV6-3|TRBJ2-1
CASSHPALLAGGQGSNWNEQFF
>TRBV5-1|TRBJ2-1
CASSLVSGAGNEQFF
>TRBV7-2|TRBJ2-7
CASSGGQGTYEQYF
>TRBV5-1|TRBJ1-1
CASSLVPAGNTEAFF
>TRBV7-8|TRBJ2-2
CASSFWDRRIANTGELFF
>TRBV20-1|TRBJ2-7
CSADRGTDEQYF
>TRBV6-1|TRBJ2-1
CASSMEADNEQFF
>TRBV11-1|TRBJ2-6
CASSFRSGKGTGANVLTF